The 13 T cell receptor beta chains given below trace back to one sample, sequenced in a study of human T cells and chemical hapten exposure. TCRdb reanalysed the RACE reads using MiXCR and keeps one entry per CDR3 protein. The sample holds 70,000 or so distinct CDR3 sequences, around 10% seen once. Time point meaning: patch test 3, about 24 weeks after DPC sensitization. The sample's treatment: therapeutic diphenylcyclopropenone sensitization with weekly scalp DPC. Specimen: whole blood, collected in connection with sensitization to the hapten diphenylcyclopropenone (DPC). The source is a woman between 50 and 59 years old with alopecia areata. Some clones in this sample may be carry-over from other donors' samples.

This clonotype showed up many times. The CDR3 protein is CASSHGPPPNTGELFF. CDR3 nucleotides: TGTGCCAGCAGCCACGGACCGCCACCGAACACCGGGGAGCTGTTTTTT. V gene TRBV7-9 combines with J gene TRBJ2-2; D unresolved. The germline V and J ends were trimmed by 5 bases and 0 bases, with 13 bases remaining between them. This CDR3 is built from 16 residues. Germline V CDR1 and CDR2: SEHNR, FQNEAQ (reference sequence).

This clonotype occurred many times. V is TRBV28 and J is TRBJ2-1, with unresolved D. CDR3 length equals 14 residues. Germline-derived CDR1 and CDR2 are MDHEN and SYDVKM. Trimming left V 2 bases short and J 7 bases short, with 12 bases between. The CDR3 is CASSLPNIRNEQFF. The CDR3 bases are TGTGCCAGCAGTTTACCCAATATCAGGAATGAGCAGTTCTTC.

The rearrangement joins TRBV18 to TRBJ2-7; tentative D call: TRBD1 (6 bases). V lost 5 bases and J 6 bases, leaving 14 bases between the germline ends. The CDR3 spans 13 residues. Per the germline V gene, CDR1 is KGHSH and CDR2 is LQKENI. The CDR3 protein is CASSSQGTGEQYF. CDR3 coding DNA: TGTGCCAGCTCATCACAGGGAACCGGCGAGCAGTACTTC.

Worth noting for this clonotype: Since a much larger clone is just one base distant, this may be a read error. The chain joins TRBV12-3 or TRBV12-4 to TRBJ1-1; tentative D call: TRBD1 (5 bases). The CDR3 extends over 14 amino acids. CDR3 coding DNA: TGTGTCAGCCGTCGCCGGGACGGAACCACTGAAGCTTTCTTT. Translation gives CVSRRRDGTTEAFF.

There are many counts of this clonotype. V and J are TRBV2 and TRBJ2-1; D uncertain. Germline V gene sequence: CDR1 SNHLY, CDR2 FYNNEI. The CDR3 totals 14 residues. Trimming took 7 bases from V and 0 from J, leaving 10 bases between them. The CDR3 loop is CASTDQSSYNEQFF. The CDR3 DNA sequence: TGTGCCAGCACTGACCAGAGCTCCTACAATGAGCAGTTCTTC.

The rearrangement joins TRBV29-1 to TRBJ2-7, with TRBD1 matching over 7 bases. Losses at the gene ends were 3 bases for V and 6 bases for J; bases not matched to a gene: 11. The CDR3 covers 14 residues. Germline V lookup: CDR1 SQVTM, CDR2 ANQGSEA. CDR3 in amino acids: CSVDVSGGYSEQYF. Here the CDR3 DNA reads TGCAGCGTTGATGTGTCAGGGGGTTACTCCGAGCAGTACTTC.

V usage is TRBV11-3 and J usage is TRBJ2-1; 10 bases align to TRBD2. Unmatched junction bases numbered 12, after V lost 1 base and J lost 9 bases. The germline V gene has CDR1 SGHNT and CDR2 YENEEA. CDR3 length: 17 amino acids. As DNA, the CDR3 is TGTGCCAGCAGCTTAGGTTCACTAGCGGGGAACAAATTTGAGCAGTTCTTC. Translated: CASSLGSLAGNKFEQFF.

The chain uses TRBV5-1 and TRBJ2-2; either TRBD1 or TRBD2 may supply D (5 bases each). Between the trimmed V and J ends, which lost 4 bases and 2 bases, there was a span of 18 bases. There are 17 residues in the CDR3. The germline V gene encodes CDR1 SGHRS and CDR2 YFSETQ. The chain's CDR3 is CASSAALRGPNTGELFF. The DNA for the CDR3 is TGCGCCAGCAGCGCGGCCCTGAGGGGACCAAACACCGGGGAGCTGTTTTTT.

The chain has TRBV7-8 and TRBJ2-3; D is ambiguous. This CDR3 comprises 17 residues. V was pared by 2 bases and J by 2 bases, with 17 bases between. In germline, CDR1 is SGHVS, CDR2 FQNEAQ. The CDR3 nucleotides are TGTGCCAGCAGCTTAAACTATCTGGCAGGATTCACAGATACGCAGTATTTT. Translation: CASSLNYLAGFTDTQYF.

The V and J genes are TRBV15 and TRBJ1-1; a possible D gene is TRBD1 (6 bases). Trimming stripped 5 bases from V and 10 bases from J, with 11 bases between. There are 11 residues in the CDR3. Germline CDR1 is LNHNV and CDR2 is YYDKDF (reference sequence). The CDR3 sequence is CATSWGAVAFF. The CDR3 DNA sequence: TGTGCCACCAGCTGGGGGGCGGTAGCTTTCTTT. The full variable domain, rest sourced from reference TRBV15 and TRBJ1-1, is DAMVIQNPRYQVTQFGKPVTLSCSQTLNHNVMYWYQQKSSQAPKLLFHYYDKDFNNEADTPDNFQSRRPNTSFCFLDIRSPGLGDTAMYLCATSWGAVAFFGQGTRLTVV.

The chain uses TRBV3-1 and TRBJ2-7; TRBD2 matches 9 bases. Germline loops: CDR1 LGHDT, CDR2 YNNKEL (reference sequence). The junction had 3 bases not matched to a gene; V was cut back by 1 base and J by 5 bases. This CDR3 is 14 amino acids long. This chain's CDR3 is CASSQGLAVDEQYF. The CDR3 DNA reads as TGTGCCAGCAGCCAAGGACTAGCGGTCGACGAGCAGTACTTC.

This clonotype has a handful of counts. The V gene is TRBV29-1, the J gene TRBJ1-2, with 8 bases matching TRBD1. The V and J ends lost 7 bases and 7 bases, in that order; junction bases with no gene match: 5. Germline loops: CDR1 SQVTM, CDR2 ANQGSEA. The CDR3 extends over 11 amino acids. The CDR3 nucleotides read TGCAGCGGTGGACAGGGAGGTGGCTACACCTTC. This encodes CSGGQGGGYTF.

This clonotype was observed many times. This chain joins TRBV6-1 and TRBJ1-5; no clear D gene. Between the trimmed V and J ends, which lost 0 bases and 0 bases, there was a span of 0 bases. The germline gives CDR1 MNHNS, CDR2 SASEGT. The CDR3 is 13 residues long. The CDR3 bases are TGTGCCAGCAGTGAAGCTAGCAATCAGCCCCAGCATTTT. Translation gives CASSEASNQPQHF.